This TCR beta chain was documented in a study of regulatory T cells in long-lasting Graves disease. Assembly of TCR beta libraries relied on iRepertoire HTBI primers together with Arm-PCR of CDR3 regions. TCRdb fed the multiplex PCR reads into MiXCR, producing one record per CDR3 protein. This table has more than 450,000 distinct CDR3 sequences, more than 10% appearing once. The V end was cut by 2 bases, the J end by 10 bases, with 9 bases between. Germline V gene data show CDR1 as SQVTM and CDR2 as ANQGSEA. The CDR3 contains 11 residues. Noted time point: newly diagnosed GD, antithyroid drugs for less than 3 months. The authors made the TCR library using RNA they extracted from PBMCs. These data also formed part of another study, on T cells in Graves' hyperthyroidism and ophthalmopathy.

V is TRBV29-1 and J is TRBJ2-1; D gene unclear. The input for sequencing was peripheral blood mononuclear cells (PBMCs), taken at new diagnosis, from a patient treated with antithyroid drugs. The source is a woman aged 30 to 39 with Graves disease. CDR3 in amino acids: CSVESFPEQFF. The CDR3 DNA reads TGCAGCGTTGAATCCTTCCCCGAGCAGTTCTTC.